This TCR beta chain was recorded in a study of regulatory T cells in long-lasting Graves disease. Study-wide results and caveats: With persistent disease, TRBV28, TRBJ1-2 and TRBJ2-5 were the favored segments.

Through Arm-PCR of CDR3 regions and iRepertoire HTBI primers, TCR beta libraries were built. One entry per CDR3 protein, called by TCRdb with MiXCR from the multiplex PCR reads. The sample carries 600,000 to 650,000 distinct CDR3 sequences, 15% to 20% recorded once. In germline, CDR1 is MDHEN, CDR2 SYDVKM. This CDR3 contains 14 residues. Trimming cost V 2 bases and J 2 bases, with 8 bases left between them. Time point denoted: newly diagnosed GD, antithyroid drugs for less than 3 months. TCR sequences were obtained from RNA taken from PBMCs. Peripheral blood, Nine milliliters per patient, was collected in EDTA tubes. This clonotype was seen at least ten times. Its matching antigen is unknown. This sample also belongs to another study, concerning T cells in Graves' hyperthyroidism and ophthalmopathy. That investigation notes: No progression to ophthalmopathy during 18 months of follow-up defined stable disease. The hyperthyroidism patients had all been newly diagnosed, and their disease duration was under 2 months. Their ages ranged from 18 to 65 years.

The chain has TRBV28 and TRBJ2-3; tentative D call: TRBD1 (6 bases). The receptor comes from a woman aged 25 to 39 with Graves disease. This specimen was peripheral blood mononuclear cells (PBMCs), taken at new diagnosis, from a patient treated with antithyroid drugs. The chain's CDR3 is CASSLGTTTDTQYF. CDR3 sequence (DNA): TGTGCCAGCAGTTTAGGGACAACCACAGATACGCAGTATTTT.